This entry is about one TCR beta chain. Its antigen is still unknown. Assay: immunoSEQ multiplex PCR; the TCRdb copy retains only in-frame clones and omits some. The repertoire has 60,000 to 65,000 clones, 90% to 96% of them found once; the top ten carry approximately 0.38%. The data were taken from a study of brain T cells in children with intractable seizures. The study's findings and limits: Viral specificity was inferred only from CDR3 similarity; HCMV serostatus was unknown. Absence of clones before surgery may stem from lower sequencing depth.

This CDR3 is 19 amino acids long. The V gene is TRBV21-1, the J gene TRBJ2-7; no check of the table's D call, TRBD2, against the DNA was made. TRBV21-1 is classified as a pseudogene. This specimen consisted of peripheral blood, obtained at surgery. The clonotype originates from a boy under two years old with focal cortical dysplasia and intractable seizures. The CDR3 DNA sequence: TGTGCCAGCAGCACCCGACCCTTCACTAGCGGGAGGTCTTTTTACGAGCAGTACTTC. Its translation: CASSTRPFTSGRSFYEQYF.